The next 30 T cell receptor beta chains were all read from a single sample in a study of T-cell memory formation after mild COVID-19. A single record per CDR3 protein comes from TCRdb applying MiXCR to the 5' RACE reads. Among around 440,000 distinct CDR3 sequences listed, 15% to 20% were seen once. The sample taken for sequencing was PBMCs or a T cell subset sorted from them (not recorded which). The receptors here all came from an adult woman who had mild COVID-19 (a few samples of this study predate the infection). Cell type and time point are not known.

V gene TRBV6-1 combines with J gene TRBJ1-1, with D maybe TRBD1 (6 bases). The CDR3 totals 13 residues. Germline V gene data show CDR1 as MNHNS and CDR2 as SASEGT. V dropped 5 bases and J dropped 6 bases, with 13 bases sitting between them. For the CDR3, the DNA is TGTGCCAGCAGTCTCGACAGGAAGGCTGAAGCTTTCTTT. Translated: CASSLDRKAEAFF.

This clonotype was seen more than once but under ten times. The CDR3 protein is CASRLTSGRTDTQYF. The CDR3 DNA reads TGTGCCAGCAGGCTGACTAGCGGGAGAACAGATACGCAGTATTTT. The chain employs TRBV12-3 or TRBV12-4 and TRBJ2-3; 12 bases match TRBD2. The CDR3 has 15 amino acids. Germline trimming cut 6 bases from V and 3 bases from J; bases unmatched to any gene: 4.

This clonotype was detected a few times. V gene TRBV7-3 combines with J gene TRBJ1-1, with D possibly being TRBD1 (5 bases). Germline V gene sequence: CDR1 SGHTA, CDR2 FQGTGA. The V end was cut by 1 base, the J end by 1 base, with 10 bases between. The CDR3 sequence is 15 residues long. CDR3 sequence (DNA): TGTGCCAGCAGCTTAAACGGGGGTAGGAACACTGAAGCTTTCTTT. It is translated as CASSLNGGRNTEAFF.

This clonotype has only one observation. This chain joins TRBV29-1 and TRBJ2-1, with 7 bases lining up with TRBD1. V lost 0 bases, J lost 10 bases, and 12 bases stayed unmatched. The CDR3 runs 15 residues. CDR1 SQVTM and CDR2 ANQGSEA come from the germline V gene. The CDR3 DNA reads as TGCAGCGTTGAAGATGGTCCTGCAGGGGGTAGGGAGCAGTTCTTC. Translating it yields CSVEDGPAGGREQFF.

This chain links TRBV7-2 with TRBJ1-1, with D uncertain. V was cut by 1 base and J by 1 base, with 10 bases left in between. CDR3 length: 15 residues. Germline V gives CDR1 SGHTA, CDR2 FQGNSA. The chain's CDR3 is CASSLVVGSNTEAFF. Here the CDR3 DNA reads TGTGCCAGCAGCTTAGTGGTGGGGTCGAACACTGAAGCTTTCTTT.

This clonotype has more than one count but fewer than ten. The CDR3 DNA sequence: TGCAGTGCCGCACGGGGGCTAGCGGGAGCGAGAAGGGACAATGAGCAGTTCTTC. This codes for CSAARGLAGARRDNEQFF. The rearrangement joins TRBV20-1 to TRBJ2-1; 10 bases match TRBD2. The CDR3 has 18 residues. V shed 6 bases and J 5 bases; nucleotides not matched to a gene: 19. Germline V lookup: CDR1 DFQATT, CDR2 SNEGSKA (reference sequence).

This clonotype was counted only a few times. This sequence joins TRBV3-1 and TRBJ2-3; tentatively, D is TRBD1 or TRBD2 (5 bases each). V was cut by 4 bases and J by 5 bases, with 22 bases left in between. Germline-derived CDR1 and CDR2 are LGHDT and YNNKEL (reference sequence). The CDR3 sequence is 17 residues long. DNA of the CDR3: TGTGCCAGCAGCCCCCATCAGAGGGTTGGGGGAATAGATACGCAGTATTTT. It codes for CASSPHQRVGGIDTQYF.

The chain employs TRBV5-1 and TRBJ2-2; 8 nucleotides agree with TRBD2. The CDR3 consists of 14 residues. CDR1 SGHRS and CDR2 YFSETQ come from the germline V gene. Trimming cost V 7 bases and J 2 bases; bases outside gene matches: 4. The CDR3 sequence: CASETSGNTGELFF. The CDR3 region has the DNA TGCGCCAGCGAAACTAGCGGCAACACCGGGGAGCTGTTTTTT.

Only a few counts were recorded for this clonotype. This CDR3 reads CATSRDGSSYEQYF. The CDR3 bases are TGTGCCACCAGCAGAGACGGCAGTTCCTACGAGCAGTACTTC. The chain carries TRBV15 and TRBJ2-7; D is uncertain. This CDR3 has 14 amino acids. V lost 0 bases and J lost 1, with 7 bases in between. Germline loops: CDR1 LNHNV, CDR2 YYDKDF (reference sequence).

The rearrangement uses TRBV6-6 and TRBJ2-3; 9 positions agree with TRBD1. Losses at the gene ends were 2 bases for V and 1 base for J; bases not matched to a gene: 13. This CDR3 is built from 19 residues. Looked up from germline, CDR1 is MNHNY and CDR2 is SVGAGI (reference sequence). CDR3 region: CASSYPDRGDADRTDTQYF. In nucleotides, the CDR3 is TGTGCCAGCAGTTACCCGGACAGGGGCGACGCTGATCGCACAGATACGCAGTATTTT.

This clonotype was recorded at least ten times. The J gene is TRBJ2-5, the V gene TRBV5-1; a possible D gene is TRBD1 (5 bases). The germline gives CDR1 SGHRS, CDR2 YFSETQ. The V end lost 2 bases, the J end lost 2 bases, and 10 bases lay between the germline ends. The CDR3 runs 14 residues. CDR3 nucleotide sequence: TGCGCCAGCAGCTTAGGAAGACAGCAAGAGACCCAGTACTTC. Amino acid sequence: CASSLGRQQETQYF.

The chain joins TRBV14 to TRBJ2-3, with TRBD2 identical over 8 bases. Germline V gene sequence: CDR1 SGHDN, CDR2 FVKESK. The CDR3 is 16 amino acids. The junction had 5 bases not matched to a gene; V was cut back by 1 base and J by 2 bases. As DNA, the CDR3 is TGTGCCAGCAGCCAAGTTGCGGGAGGTTTCACAGATACGCAGTATTTT. The encoded protein is CASSQVAGGFTDTQYF.

This clonotype was observed once. The chain couples TRBV5-1 to TRBJ1-1; no clear D. Germline V gene lookup returns CDR1 SGHRS and CDR2 YFSETQ. Between the trimmed V and J ends, which lost 5 bases and 7 bases, there was a span of 15 bases. This CDR3 is built from 13 residues. CDR3 loop: CASSYGNLVEAFF. The CDR3 DNA reads as TGCGCCAGCAGTTACGGGAATCTCGTTGAAGCTTTCTTT.

The sample holds a few counts of this clonotype. CDR3 sequence: CATKGPLGTDTQYF. CDR3 in DNA: TGTGCCACTAAGGGCCCACTCGGCACAGATACGCAGTATTTT. The chain links TRBV24-1 to TRBJ2-3; D remains ambiguous. The CDR3 runs 14 residues. The germline V gene has CDR1 KGHDR and CDR2 SFDVKD. The ends were cut back, 10 bases at V and 1 base at J, with 14 bases in the middle.

This chain links TRBV2 with TRBJ1-2; D gene unclear. Germline CDR1 and CDR2: SNHLY and FYNNEI. V was cut by 10 bases and J by 8 bases, with 17 bases left in between. This CDR3 is built from 12 residues. The CDR3: CATRPAREGYTF. The CDR3, as DNA: TGTGCCACTAGGCCGGCCCGGGAAGGCTACACCTTC.

J is TRBJ2-7 and V is TRBV6-2 or TRBV6-3; D call uncertain. Between the trimmed V and J ends, which lost 5 bases and 5 bases, there was a span of 10 bases. The CDR3 contains 12 residues. In germline, CDR1 is MNHEY, CDR2 SVGEGT. The CDR3 DNA follows: TGTGCCAGCAGTCTTACCAGCGACGAGCAGTACTTC. Amino acid sequence: CASSLTSDEQYF.

This chain connects TRBV7-9 to TRBJ2-7; TRBD1 is a possible D gene (5 bases). Trimming removed 5 bases at V and 1 base at J, with 15 bases between. CDR1 SEHNR and CDR2 FQNEAQ come from the germline V gene (reference sequence). The length of the CDR3 is 15 residues. The CDR3 nucleotides are TGTGCCAGCAGCCGCGCCACAGGAGTGTCCTACGAGCAGTACTTC. Translated, it gives CASSRATGVSYEQYF.

The rearrangement joins TRBV5-5 to TRBJ2-1; D may be TRBD2 (6 bases). The CDR3 sequence is 14 residues long. Germline V gene sequence: CDR1 SGHKS, CDR2 YYEKEE (reference sequence). V was trimmed by 4 bases and J by 7 bases, leaving 15 bases between them. The CDR3 loop reads CASSRWGLGNEQFF. CDR3 nucleotides: TGTGCCAGCAGCCGATGGGGACTCGGTAATGAGCAGTTCTTC. Looking up the rest from reference TRBV5-5 and TRBJ2-1 gives the full variable domain: DAGVTQSPTHLIKTRGQQVTLRCSPISGHKSVSWYQQVLGQGPQFIFQYYEKEERGRGNFPDRFSARQFPNYSSELNVNALLLGDSALYLCASSRWGLGNEQFFGPGTRLTVL.

DNA of the CDR3: TGTGCCTGGAGTGTCGGTAGCGGGAGGGCCGATGAGCAGTTCTTC. Encoded protein: CAWSVGSGRADEQFF. This rearrangement joins TRBV30 to TRBJ2-1; 11 bases align to TRBD2. The CDR3 length is 15 residues. CDR1 and CDR2 (germline): GTSNPN, SVGIG (reference sequence). The V gene end was trimmed by 0 bases and the J gene end by 8 bases; junction bases not matched to a gene: 6.

This chain joins TRBV13 and TRBJ2-4, with TRBD2 matching over 12 bases. V lost 7 bases, J lost 8 bases, and 12 bases stayed unmatched. CDR3 length: 16 amino acids. CDR1 and CDR2 from the germline V gene are PRHDT and FYEKMQ (reference sequence). CDR3 loop: CASTISSGRAKYIQYF. CDR3 sequence (DNA): TGTGCCAGCACCATCTCTAGCGGGAGGGCCAAGTACATTCAGTACTTC.

This clonotype showed up just a few times. The chain carries TRBV5-1 and TRBJ2-1; no clear D. This CDR3 region has 16 residues. V was cut by 3 bases and J by 0 bases, with 13 bases left in between. CDR1 is SGHRS and CDR2 is YFSETQ in the germline V gene. The CDR3: CASSSTGYSSYNEQFF. DNA of the CDR3: TGCGCCAGCAGCTCGACCGGGTACAGCTCCTACAATGAGCAGTTCTTC.

The chain joins TRBV29-1 to TRBJ2-1, with 7 positions matching TRBD1. Looked up from germline, CDR1 is SQVTM and CDR2 is ANQGSEA. Trimming removed 4 bases from V and 10 bases from J; junction bases left unmatched: 4. The CDR3 length is 11 residues. CDR3 loop: CSVVRDREQFF. CDR3 coding DNA: TGCAGCGTTGTGAGGGACAGAGAGCAGTTCTTC.

V is TRBV4-3 and J is TRBJ2-1; the match to TRBD2 covers 13 bases. Germline V gene lookup returns CDR1 LGHNA and CDR2 YSLEER. The J segment lost 0 bases and the V segment lost 1 base, leaving 12 bases of the junction unmatched. The CDR3 is 21 amino acids. CDR3 DNA sequence: TGCGCCAGCAGCCAAGTTCGAGCCGGGACTAGCGGGATTATCTCCTACAATGAGCAGTTCTTC. It codes for CASSQVRAGTSGIISYNEQFF.

V usage is TRBV4-1 and J usage is TRBJ1-2; no clear D gene. This CDR3 has 15 amino acids. The ends were cut back, 3 bases at V and 4 bases at J, with 15 bases in the middle. Germline-derived CDR1 and CDR2 are MGHRA and YSYEKL. Here the CDR3 reads CASSHDETPLYGYTF. CDR3 DNA sequence: TGCGCCAGCAGCCACGACGAGACCCCACTCTATGGCTACACCTTC.

This clonotype was picked up many times. The chain recombines TRBV4-2 with TRBJ2-5, with D hard to call. CDR3 length equals 14 residues. Trimming removed 0 bases from V and 4 bases from J, with 9 bases in between. The germline V gene encodes CDR1 LGHNA and CDR2 YNFKEQ. CDR3 coding DNA: TGTGCCAGCAGCCAAGATAGTAAGGGAGAGACCCAGTACTTC. Its translation is CASSQDSKGETQYF.

This clonotype was seen many times. V usage is TRBV4-1 and J usage is TRBJ2-2; D gene uncertain. Germline V gene lookup returns CDR1 MGHRA and CDR2 YSYEKL. Trimming shortened V by 1 base and J by 3 bases, and 12 bases separated the two germline ends. This CDR3 is built from 16 residues. In DNA form, the CDR3 reads TGCGCCAGCAGCCAAGGACACAATGGGGACACCGGGGAGCTGTTTTTT. As protein: CASSQGHNGDTGELFF.

This clonotype was picked up a small number of times. The chain carries TRBV5-6 and TRBJ1-2; perhaps TRBD1 as D (5 bases). V dropped 7 bases and J dropped 6 bases, with 16 bases sitting between them. The CDR3 is 13 amino acids. Germline CDR1 reads SGHDT; CDR2 reads YYEEEE. The CDR3 region has the DNA TGTGCCAGCCACATGCAGGGATCGCATGGCTACACCTTC. Translation: CASHMQGSHGYTF.

The chain joins TRBV5-6 to TRBJ2-5; D is unclear. This CDR3 spans 14 amino acids. The V end lost 0 bases, the J end lost 1 base, and 7 bases lay between the germline ends. CDR1 SGHDT and CDR2 YYEEEE come from the germline V gene. The DNA of the CDR3 is TGTGCCAGCAGCTTGGTTGGCAGCCAAGAGACCCAGTACTTC. Residues: CASSLVGSQETQYF.

This clonotype was detected a few times. The CDR3 spells CASNGRGNQPQHF. CDR3 nucleotide sequence: TGTGCCAGCAATGGCAGAGGCAATCAGCCCCAGCATTTT. The chain links TRBV2 to TRBJ1-5, with no clear D. Trimming stripped 7 bases from V and 2 bases from J, with 9 bases between. The germline V gene has CDR1 SNHLY and CDR2 FYNNEI. This CDR3 has 13 amino acids.

Worth noting for this clonotype: The junction shows a germline mismatch at one end, possibly a read error. The V and J genes are TRBV7-6 and TRBJ2-2, with TRBD2 as a possible D gene (5 bases). The germline V gene has CDR1 SGHVS and CDR2 FNYEAQ. The length of the CDR3 is 13 residues. The CDR3 region is CASSFGQTGELFF. The DNA of the CDR3 is TGTGCCAGCAGCTTCGGCCAGACCGGGGAGTTGTTTTTT. Using reference TRBV7-6 and TRBJ2-2 for the parts outside the CDR3, the full variable domain is GAGVSQSPRYKVTKRGQDVALRCDPISGHVSLYWYRQALGQGPEFLTYFNYEAQQDKSGLPNDRFSAERPEGSISTLTIQRTEQRDSAMYRCASSFGQTGELFFGEGSRLTVL.